This T cell receptor beta chain was documented in a study of T cell repertoires in cytomegalovirus infection. The overall study: An indication of both CMV infection and matching HLA type came from public TCR beta signatures.

V shed 3 bases and J shed 1 base, with 13 bases lying between them. The CDR3 consists of 17 residues. Germline V gene data show CDR1 as SGHTA and CDR2 as FQGNSA. With respect to this clonotype: Its antigen remains unknown.

TCRdb passed the reads through MiXCR, listing each CDR3 protein once. The sample includes about 400,000 distinct CDR3 sequences, around 18% of them seen just once. The study's findings and limits: Accumulated public TCR beta family frequency recognized individuals carrying CMV together with the relevant HLA. Dominant in the ex vivo response were TCR beta clonotypes restricted by HLA-C and specific for CMV.

What was sequenced was PBMCs. This receptor was identified in a human donor in good health (CMV status not recorded). Some clones in this sample may be carry-over from other donors' samples. V gene TRBV7-2 combines with J gene TRBJ2-6; D gene uncertain. The CDR3 DNA is TGTGCCAGCAGCTTTGTTGGTAGCATATCTGGGGCCAACGTCCTGACTTTC. The encoded protein is CASSFVGSISGANVLTF.